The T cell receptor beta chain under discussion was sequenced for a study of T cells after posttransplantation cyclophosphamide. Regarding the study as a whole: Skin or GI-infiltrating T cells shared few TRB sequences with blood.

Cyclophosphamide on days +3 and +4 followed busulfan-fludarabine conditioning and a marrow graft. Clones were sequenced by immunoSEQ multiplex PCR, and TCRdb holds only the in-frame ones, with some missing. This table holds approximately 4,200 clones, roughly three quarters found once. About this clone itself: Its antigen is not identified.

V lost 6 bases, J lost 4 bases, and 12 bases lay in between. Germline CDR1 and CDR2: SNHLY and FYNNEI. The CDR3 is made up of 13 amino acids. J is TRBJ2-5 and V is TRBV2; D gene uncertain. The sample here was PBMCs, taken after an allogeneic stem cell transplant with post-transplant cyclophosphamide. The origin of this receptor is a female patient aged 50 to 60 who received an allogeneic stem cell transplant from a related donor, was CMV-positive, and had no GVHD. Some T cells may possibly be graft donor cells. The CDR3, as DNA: TGTGCCAGCAGCGGGTCTCGCAGAGAGACCCAGTACTTC. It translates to CASSGSRRETQYF.